Below are 8 T cell receptor beta chains sequenced from a single sample in a study of blood T cell repertoires in COVID-19. Profiling relied on immunoSEQ multiplex PCR, and the TCRdb table lists in-frame clones only, not all of them. The data show some 79,000 clones, more than 85% seen once. Material for sequencing was peripheral blood. These receptors originate from an older man with active or convalescent COVID-19.

V usage is TRBV28 and J usage is TRBJ2-1, with TRBD2 matching 9 bases. This CDR3 contains 18 residues. Germline-derived CDR1 and CDR2 are MDHEN and SYDVKM. The junction had 16 bases not matched to a gene; V was cut back by 6 bases and J by 4 bases. In DNA, the CDR3 is TGTGCCAGCAGCCTGGAGGGAAGCGGGGGGCGCTATTACAATGAGCAGTTCTTC. Its translation: CASSLEGSGGRYYNEQFF. The full variable domain, with the rest looked up from reference TRBV28 and TRBJ2-1, is DVKVTQSSRYLVKRTGEKVFLECVQDMDHENMFWYRQDPGLGLRLIYFSYDVKMKEKGDIPEGYSVSREKKERFSLILESASTNQTSMYLCASSLEGSGGRYYNEQFFGPGTRLTVL.

This clone was detected once. The V and J genes are TRBV7-2 and TRBJ1-2; D is perhaps TRBD1 (5 bases). The CDR3 is 14 amino acids. V was clipped by 1 base and J by 5 bases, with 11 bases between them. CDR1 and CDR2 from the germline V gene are SGHTA and FQGNSA. In DNA, the CDR3 is TGTGCCAGCAGCTTAGGGCTCAGGGTTTATGGCTACACCTTC. Translation gives CASSLGLRVYGYTF.

This chain links TRBV5-1 with TRBJ2-2; a possible D gene is TRBD2 (7 bases). Per the germline V gene, CDR1 is SGHRS and CDR2 is YFSETQ. This CDR3 region has 17 residues. Trimming removed 4 bases from V and 6 bases from J, with 22 bases in between. The CDR3: CASSPAGAVFGAGELFF. In DNA form, the CDR3 reads TGCGCCAGCAGCCCCGCGGGGGCAGTTTTTGGGGCCGGGGAGCTGTTTTTT.

The V and J genes are TRBV28 and TRBJ2-1; 8 bases fit TRBD2. Germline trimming cut 8 bases from V and 0 bases from J; bases unmatched to any gene: 9. Germline-derived CDR1 and CDR2 are MDHEN and SYDVKM. This CDR3 is 16 amino acids long. CDR3 sequence (DNA): TGTGCCAGCCCCCCACTAGCGGTGAGCTCCTACAATGAGCAGTTCTTC. This encodes CASPPLAVSSYNEQFF.

The V and J genes are TRBV29-1 and TRBJ1-1; 8 nucleotides match TRBD1. V shed 7 bases, J shed 4 bases, and the junction held 8 bases outside the gene matches. The CDR3 length is 13 residues. From germline, CDR1 is SQVTM and CDR2 ANQGSEA. The CDR3 coding sequence is TGCAGCGGTCGGACAGGGAGCGGCACTGAAGCTTTCTTT. Protein product: CSGRTGSGTEAFF.

The V call is TRBV9, the J call TRBJ2-2; TRBD1 matches 8 bases. The CDR3 runs 17 residues. Germline V lookup: CDR1 SGDLS, CDR2 YYNGEE. V shed 0 bases and J 7 bases; nucleotides not matched to a gene: 11. The CDR3 nucleotides are TGTGCCAGCAGCGTAGGGGGTCGGACAGGGATTATCGGGGAGCTGTTTTTT. Translation: CASSVGGRTGIIGELFF.

This chain joins TRBV7-9 and TRBJ1-2; 7 positions agree with TRBD1. The germline CDR1 and CDR2 sequences are SEHNR and FQNEAQ (reference sequence). J was trimmed by 4 bases and V by 7 bases; bases with no gene match: 15. The CDR3 sequence is 16 residues long. The CDR3 loop reads CASTKGGNWGSYGYTF. DNA for the CDR3: TGTGCCAGCACCAAAGGGGGCAACTGGGGTTCCTATGGCTACACCTTC.

This sequence joins TRBV5-1 and TRBJ2-3, with unresolved D. Trimming cost V 2 bases and J 6 bases, with 22 bases left between them. Germline assignment: CDR1 SGHRS and CDR2 YFSETQ. The CDR3 is 17 residues long. The CDR3 bases are TGCGCCAGCAGCTTTATCCCGAAAACGAATCCGAGGGATACGCAGTATTTT. It yields the protein CASSFIPKTNPRDTQYF.